The subject of this entry is one T cell receptor (beta chain). Its antigen is not known. V lost 5 bases, J lost 1 base, and 8 bases lay in between. CDR3 length equals 13 residues. Germline V gene sequence: CDR1 SGHTA, CDR2 FQGTGA. The source of the sample is a study of a mutant IDH1 vaccine in newly diagnosed glioma. Described time point: week 11, during vaccination. Each dose of the vaccine consisted of 300 ug of mutant IDH1 20-mer peptide, with topical imiquimod. Whole-study findings and limits: Of the patients, more than 80% had vaccine-induced immune responses.

Sequenced by immunoSEQ multiplex PCR; TCRdb stores in-frame clones only, minus some. Of tens of thousands of clones listed, about four fifths are singletons. The receptor's source is a man aged 25 to 40 with glioma. The chain has TRBV7-3 and TRBJ2-5; the D is unclear. The sequenced sample was PBMCs, obtained from a glioma patient whose treatment included an IDH1 peptide vaccine. CDR3: CASSAGAQETQYF. CDR3 coding DNA: TGTGCCAGCAGCGCCGGAGCCCAAGAGACCCAGTACTTC.